Below, one T cell receptor beta chain is given with its context. Its antigen is undetermined. This CDR3 has 15 amino acids. The data were taken from a study of shared clonotypes between healthy human individuals. General observations from the study: Enrolling few donors narrowed the genetic and exposure-history diversity that was represented. The sharing of 4% to 5.5% of naive CD4 clonotypes was seen across a handful of donors.

Every donor was a Caucasian adult from Nashville, Tennessee. CD4+ cells yielded CD45RA+ naive and CD45RA-negative memory subsets. Sequencing used immunoSEQ multiplex PCR; TCRdb keeps in-frame clones, though not all of them. The sample carries hundreds of thousands of clones, less than 98% recorded once. The sample taken for sequencing was naive CD4+ T cells sorted from blood. Subset meaning: CD45RA+ positively selected. This sequence originates from a woman aged 25 to 39 in good health. This chain links TRBV21-1 with TRBJ2-7; TRBD2 reflects the table's D call only, with no check against the DNA. TRBV21-1 is shown as a pseudogene. CDR3 nucleotides: TGTGCCAGCACTCCGGGACTACCTAGCTCCTACGAGCAGTACTTC. This sequence encodes CASTPGLPSSYEQYF.